The clone carrying this T cell receptor (beta chain) was found many times. The record originates from a study of CD8 T cells in ankylosing spondylitis. TCRdb ran MiXCR on the 5' RACE reads and lists one entry per CDR3 protein. The sample has roughly 60,000 distinct CDR3 sequences; approximately 6% are singletons. The CDR3 loop spans 14 amino acids. V gave up 3 bases and J gave up 1 base, with 10 bases separating them. The V gene is TRBV12-3 or TRBV12-4, the J gene TRBJ2-7; a weak D match, TRBD1 (6 bases). The sequence derives from a male donor with ankylosing spondylitis. Material for sequencing was synovial fluid, either unsorted or a sorted T cell fraction (not recorded which). The CDR3: CASSLWQGSYEQYF. CDR3 DNA sequence: TGTGCCAGCAGTTTGTGGCAGGGGTCCTACGAGCAGTACTTC.